This T cell receptor beta chain was retrieved from a study of regulatory T cells in long-lasting Graves disease (dated by TCRdb to 2020 to 2022). Background on the whole study: Antithyroid drugs had been taken for less than 3 months by newly diagnosed Graves' disease patients. Peripheral blood TCR sequencing and RNA sequencing compared persistent Graves' disease patients with newly diagnosed Graves' disease patients. The study was registered as a clinical trial and conducted in China. A total of roughly 35 samples underwent TCR sequencing: about 13 from persistent and some 20 from newly diagnosed Graves' disease patients.

Interpreted using the paper, the time point label stands for: newly diagnosed GD, antithyroid drugs for less than 3 months. For both TCR sequencing and RNA sequencing, RNA was extracted from PBMCs using TRIzol. Graves' disease was diagnosed according to American Thyroid Association guidelines. Patients for the study were recruited at an endocrinology department in Xi'an, China. Each patient gave about 10 milliliters of peripheral blood, collected in an EDTA anticoagulant tube. Ficoll Paque Plus density gradient separation was used to isolate PBMCs, and no further T cell sorting was done. An Agilent 2100 Bioanalyzer and agarose gel were used to check RNA quality, while a NanoDrop 2000 measured RNA concentration. About this clonotype itself: This clone's antigen is unknown. No base quality values were provided; no much bigger clone lies one nucleotide off.

V loses 2 bases of germline sequence and J loses 2 bases, and the interval between the two ends is 12 bases. In the germline V gene, CDR1 corresponds to MNHEY and CDR2 to SVGEGT. The CDR3 goes from the cysteine to the phenylalanine over 15 residues. Left in the record is the CDR3 DNA by itself, 45 bases read in frame from the first base. The full study reports these points: The authors acknowledged the small sample size as a limitation that may reduce accuracy. Because the primary lesion, thyroid tissue, could not be accessed, the study looked at peripheral blood alone. A larger number of public clonotypes was shared among persistent patients (around 2,500) than among newly diagnosed patients (approximately 1,000). Compared with newly diagnosed patients, persistent Graves' disease patients had lower TCR Shannon entropy and fewer highly expanded clones, which suggests clonal expansion. TRBV28, TRBJ1-2 and TRBJ2-5 were preferentially used in persistent disease, while TRBV20-1 and TRBJ2-1 were favored in newly diagnosed disease. Sequencing and analysis were limited to the TCR beta chain.

Receptors were amplified or captured by multiplex PCR. The listed sequencing device is Illumina HiSeq 4000. To build TCR beta libraries, CDR3 regions were amplified by Arm-PCR using iRepertoire HTBI primers. PCR products were gel purified before sequencing. The authors' pipeline ran thus. Gene usage analysis of CDR3 amino acid clonotypes relied on the roughly 60 TRBV and about 15 TRBJ segments identified across samples. COPE and FqMerger were used to merge the filtered high-quality paired reads into contigs. BLAST was used to align contigs to IMGT TRBV, TRBD and TRBJ reference genes, and CDR3 was defined according to IMGT. Highly expanded clones were defined as clonotypes with a frequency above 0.1%. Shannon entropy was used to measure repertoire diversity, and the Gini coefficient was used to measure V-J evenness. Clonotypes shared by more than one individual were considered public. TCRdb handled the public reads itself, with Q25 trimming in fastp and clone calling in MiXCR, and kept productive beta chains. Identical CDR3 proteins give one entry, which carries the most common genes and DNA. The V and J calls follow TCRdb's processing rather than the paper's. Across this sample there are 550,000 to 700,000 distinct CDR3 sequences, with about 16% seen only once. The ten largest clones take up around 12% of the sample.

The same sample was also used in a study of T cells in Graves' hyperthyroidism and ophthalmopathy. As described in the second report: Stable Graves' hyperthyroidism was defined as the absence of progression to ophthalmopathy over 18 months of follow-up. The hyperthyroidism patients were between 18 and 65 years old and newly diagnosed, with a disease duration of less than 2 months. The study excluded patients with uncontrolled infections, other autoimmune diseases, pregnancy or lactation. Clinical symptoms, serum thyroxine and TRAb, thyroid ultrasound, and orbital computed tomography formed the basis for the diagnoses. The TCR CDR3 was subjected to a first round of RT-PCR using the HTBI primer set and the Qiagen OneStep RT-PCR kit. Blood samples also contained most of the expanded thyroid clonotypes (frequency above 0.001), which suggests that blood repertoires may reflect thyroid immune responses. A model built on a 13 V-J signature distinguished ophthalmopathy from stable hyperthyroidism, reaching roughly 88% sensitivity and around 81% specificity in cross-validation and 80%/75% in testing. During validation, the model predicted progression to ophthalmopathy a median of roughly six months ahead of onset, with 70.59% sensitivity and 72% to 85% specificity. A discovery cohort of around 100 patients, about 40 with Graves' ophthalmopathy and about 58 with stable Graves' hyperthyroidism, was used to find distinguishing TCR V-J signatures. Prospective prediction of ophthalmopathy was tested in an independent validation cohort of 18 to 20 hyperthyroidism patients and 17 patients who later progressed to ophthalmopathy. The 90 or so discovery patients were randomly split 7:3 into training and test sets. Thyroid tissue and blood T-cell repertoires from about six Graves' hyperthyroidism patients were also compared in the study. After blood sampling, hyperthyroidism patients were treated with methimazole at a starting dose of 30 mg daily, and ophthalmopathy patients were treated with high-dose intravenous methylprednisolone. A second multiplex PCR round built the libraries, followed by size selection and purification. Libraries were sequenced paired-end with 100 bp reads on an Illumina HiSeq2000. SOAPnuke was used to process the raw data, with reads discarded if the reads contained adapters or uncalled bases, had a mean Phred below 15, or lacked an exact constant-primer or identifier match. COPE v1.2.5 was used to merge the high-quality paired reads, and each unique nucleotide sequence was defined as a clonotype. MiTCR v1.1 was used to align clonotypes to the IMGT TRBV, TRBD and TRBJ reference segments. The analysis included only V-J combinations with a frequency above 0.0001, which together covered around 99% of the repertoires. A TCS score was defined as the ratio of F50 (clonal expansion) to E x V (chaos), with BLOSUM62-based TCRdist applied between CDR3 peptides within each V-J. Welch's t-statistics and random forest reduced 450 to 600 V-J features to roughly 13, which were used in a naive Bayes classifier (R e1071). No statistical method was used to fix the sample size in advance, and group allocation was not hidden from the investigators. The paper describes TCR Vbeta CDR3 sequencing of more than 120 peripheral blood samples, made up of some 42 ophthalmopathy patients, some 76 hyperthyroidism patients and roughly 17 progressor patients.

This sample comprised peripheral blood mononuclear cells (PBMCs), obtained at new diagnosis, from a patient treated with antithyroid drugs. The source is a man between 18 and 29 years old with Graves disease. Donor details come from another sample of the same person, matched by shared clones. The chain joins TRBV6-2 or TRBV6-3 to TRBJ2-5; the D segment could be TRBD2, given 6 matching bases. The DNA sequence is TGTGCCAGCAGTTACCTCGGAGGGGATCAAGAGACCCAGTACTTC. Translated, it reads CASSYLGGDQETQYF.